The subject of this entry is one T cell receptor beta chain. The table came from immunoSEQ multiplex PCR; TCRdb's copy has only in-frame clones and leaves some out. The sample carries fewer than 90,000 clones, 55% to 75% recorded once. Germline V gene data show CDR1 as SGHDT and CDR2 as YYEEEE. The CDR3 totals 15 residues. The ends were cut back, 0 bases at V and 4 bases at J, with 13 bases in the middle. These data are taken from a study of blood T cell repertoires in COVID-19. Study overall: PBMCs, B-cell-depleted T cells, or T cells provided the cDNA or gDNA that made up the material.

The V gene is TRBV5-6, the J gene TRBJ1-1; D remains ambiguous. The sequenced material came from peripheral blood. The sequence derives from a woman aged 80 or over with acute or convalescent COVID-19. The DNA of the CDR3 is TGTGCCAGCAGCTTGGCTGGGTTAGGGAGCACTGAAGCTTTCTTT. Translating gives CASSLAGLGSTEAFF.